Listed here are 17 T cell receptor beta chains from one sample, sequenced in a study of blood T cell repertoires in COVID-19. Data came from immunoSEQ multiplex PCR; TCRdb stores just in-frame clones and leaves some out. Of around 200,000 clones in the sample, more than 80% were seen once. Source material: PBMCs or T cells enriched from blood (not recorded which). The source is a woman aged 35 to 49 with acute COVID-19.

V usage is TRBV5-6 and J usage is TRBJ2-2; 8 bases map to TRBD1. The CDR3 loop spans 16 amino acids. The V gene's germline CDR1 is SGHDT and CDR2 YYEEEE. Germline trimming cut 1 base from V and 3 bases from J; bases unmatched to any gene: 5. The CDR3 nucleotides are TGTGCCAGCAGCTTGCGTGGGACAGGTTACACCGGGGAGCTGTTTTTT. It yields the protein CASSLRGTGYTGELFF.

This clone was seen only a few times. V is TRBV9 and J is TRBJ1-2; tentative D call: TRBD1 (6 bases). V gave up 4 bases and J gave up 4 bases, with 17 bases separating them. There are 15 residues in the CDR3. CDR1 SGDLS and CDR2 YYNGEE come from the germline V gene. CDR3 sequence (DNA): TGTGCCAGCAGCCCAGGAGACGCAGGGGCCTATGGCTACACCTTC. Translating gives CASSPGDAGAYGYTF.

The rearrangement joins TRBV23-1 to TRBJ1-6, with no clear D. TRBV23-1 falls under the ORF class, with uncertain function. The CDR3 spans 16 residues. Between the trimmed V and J ends, which lost 3 bases and 0 bases, there was a span of 9 bases. The CDR3 sequence: CASSQGGSSYNSPLHF. The CDR3 bases are TGCGCCAGCAGTCAGGGAGGAAGCTCCTATAATTCACCCCTCCACTTT.

As regards this clone: The identical CDR3 is also encoded by other nucleotide sequences in the sample. V usage is TRBV29-1 and J usage is TRBJ1-2; 8 bases agree with TRBD1. With V trimmed by 3 bases and J by 6 bases, 6 bases remained unmatched. Germline-derived CDR1 and CDR2 are SQVTM and ANQGSEA. This CDR3 has 13 amino acids. The CDR3, as DNA: TGCAGCGTTGAGGGCCAGGGGGCTGATGGCTACACCTTC. Its translation: CSVEGQGADGYTF.

The chain is built from TRBV7-2 and TRBJ2-1; D perhaps matches TRBD1 (6 bases). The CDR3 runs 12 residues. CDR1 SGHTA and CDR2 FQGNSA come from the germline V gene. V was shortened by 3 bases and J by 10 bases, with 10 bases between the two germline ends. In DNA, the CDR3 is TGTGCCAGCAGCTTCACCGGGACAGAGCAGTTCTTC. Protein: CASSFTGTEQFF.

The chain recombines TRBV19 with TRBJ1-2; D is undetermined. Germline assignment: CDR1 LNHDA and CDR2 SQIVND (reference sequence). V was pared by 4 bases and J by 3 bases, with 6 bases between. There are 12 residues in the CDR3. The CDR3 sequence is CASSRTDYGYTF. For the CDR3, the DNA is TGTGCCAGTAGTAGGACTGACTATGGCTACACCTTC.

The chain joins TRBV2 to TRBJ2-1; 9 bases map to TRBD1. Germline CDR1 SNHLY, CDR2 FYNNEI. With 4 bases clipped from V and 3 bases from J, the junction kept 4 bases outside the gene matches. The CDR3 is made up of 15 amino acids. This chain's CDR3 is CASSGGTGLYNEQFF. DNA of the CDR3: TGTGCCAGCAGTGGGGGGACAGGGCTCTACAATGAGCAGTTCTTC.

The genes are TRBV3-1 (or the pseudogene TRBV3-2) and TRBJ2-1, with D perhaps TRBD1 (6 bases). Trimming pared 4 bases from V and 8 bases from J, leaving 24 bases between. Germline CDR1 is LGHDT and CDR2 is YNNKEL (reference sequence). The CDR3 totals 17 residues. CDR3 coding DNA: TGTGCCAGCAGCCCGGAGACAGGCTCTACAACGGGATATGAGCAGTTCTTC. It yields the protein CASSPETGSTTGYEQFF.

The V and J genes are TRBV27 and TRBJ1-2, with 7 positions matching TRBD1. Germline values: CDR1 MNHEY, CDR2 SMNVEV (reference sequence). The ends lost 7 bases at V and 7 bases at J; junction bases unmatched: 6. This CDR3 is built from 12 residues. The CDR3 region has the DNA TGTGCCAGCAAAATCTACAGGGGTGGCTACACCTTC. Translating it yields CASKIYRGGYTF.

This sequence joins TRBV5-1 and TRBJ1-2, with 10 nucleotides matching TRBD1. The germline gives CDR1 SGHRS, CDR2 YFSETQ. The CDR3 contains 15 residues. Losses at the gene ends were 0 bases for V and 7 bases for J; bases not matched to a gene: 6. The CDR3 is CASSLGGQGFSGYTF. DNA for the CDR3: TGCGCCAGCAGCTTGGGGGGACAGGGGTTCAGTGGCTACACCTTC.

This chain uses TRBV9 with TRBJ1-6; tentative D call: TRBD1 (6 bases). CDR1 and CDR2 from the germline V gene are SGDLS and YYNGEE. This CDR3 spans 14 amino acids. V was cut by 0 bases and J by 7 bases, with 8 bases left in between. Here the CDR3 DNA reads TGTGCCAGCAGCGTAGAGGACAGAAATTCACCCCTCCACTTT. Translating it yields CASSVEDRNSPLHF.

The rearrangement joins TRBV2 to TRBJ2-5; 8 bases are a match to TRBD1. CDR1 and CDR2 (germline): SNHLY, FYNNEI. There are 17 residues in the CDR3. The J segment lost 4 bases and the V segment lost 6 bases, leaving 16 bases of the junction unmatched. The DNA of the CDR3 is TGTGCCAGCAGGACCGCAGGCAGGGGGCCTATTCTAGAGACCCAGTACTTC. It translates to CASRTAGRGPILETQYF. The whole variable domain, filled in from reference TRBV2 and TRBJ2-5, reads EPEVTQTPSHQVTQMGQEVILRCVPISNHLYFYWYRQILGQKVEFLVSFYNNEISEKSEIFDDQFSVERPDGSNFTLKIRSTKLEDSAMYFCASRTAGRGPILETQYFGPGTRLLVL.

This rearrangement joins TRBV5-1 to TRBJ1-1, with D possibly matching TRBD1 (5 bases). Germline V gives CDR1 SGHRS, CDR2 YFSETQ. The CDR3 is 15 residues long. Trimming removed 4 bases from V and 3 bases from J, with 16 bases in between. The chain's CDR3 is CASSPAGGSDTEAFF. DNA of the CDR3: TGCGCCAGCAGCCCGGCGGGGGGAAGCGACACTGAAGCTTTCTTT. The full variable domain, rest sourced from reference TRBV5-1 and TRBJ1-1, is KAGVTQTPRYLIKTRGQQVTLSCSPISGHRSVSWYQQTPGQGLQFLFEYFSETQRNKGNFPGRFSGRQFSNSRSEMNVSTLELGDSALYLCASSPAGGSDTEAFFGQGTRLTVV.

V is TRBV3-1 (or the pseudogene TRBV3-2) and J is TRBJ1-6; the D is unclear. The germline CDR1 and CDR2 sequences are LGHDT and YNNKEL (reference sequence). The CDR3 extends over 17 amino acids. V gave up 1 base and J gave up 8 bases, with 18 bases separating them. The CDR3 here is CASSQVSSGTADSPLHF. As DNA, the CDR3 is TGTGCCAGCAGCCAAGTTAGTAGTGGTACCGCTGATTCACCCCTCCACTTT.

The chain employs TRBV15 and TRBJ2-6; D is perhaps TRBD2 (6 bases). The CDR3 contains 18 residues. CDR1 LNHNV and CDR2 YYDKDF come from the germline V gene (reference sequence). The V end was cut by 1 base, the J end by 4 bases, with 17 bases between. CDR3 sequence: CATSRGREWGAGANVLTF. In DNA, the CDR3 is TGTGCCACCAGCAGAGGCCGGGAGTGGGGTGCAGGGGCCAACGTCCTGACTTTC.

The chain recombines TRBV9 with TRBJ1-1, with D perhaps TRBD1 (6 bases). CDR1 and CDR2 (germline): SGDLS, YYNGEE. The germline V and J ends were trimmed by 3 bases and 1 base, with 10 bases remaining between them. The CDR3 has 14 residues. Here the CDR3 reads CASSGTARNTEAFF. Here the CDR3 DNA reads TGTGCCAGCAGCGGGACAGCTCGGAACACTGAAGCTTTCTTT.

This clone came up once. This sequence joins TRBV12-3 or TRBV12-4 and TRBJ1-3; no clear D gene. CDR3 length: 13 amino acids. V was cut by 4 bases and J by 0 bases, with 4 bases left in between. The CDR3 DNA reads TGTGCCAGCAGTTCCCGCTCTGGAAACACCATATATTTT. The encoded protein is CASSSRSGNTIYF.